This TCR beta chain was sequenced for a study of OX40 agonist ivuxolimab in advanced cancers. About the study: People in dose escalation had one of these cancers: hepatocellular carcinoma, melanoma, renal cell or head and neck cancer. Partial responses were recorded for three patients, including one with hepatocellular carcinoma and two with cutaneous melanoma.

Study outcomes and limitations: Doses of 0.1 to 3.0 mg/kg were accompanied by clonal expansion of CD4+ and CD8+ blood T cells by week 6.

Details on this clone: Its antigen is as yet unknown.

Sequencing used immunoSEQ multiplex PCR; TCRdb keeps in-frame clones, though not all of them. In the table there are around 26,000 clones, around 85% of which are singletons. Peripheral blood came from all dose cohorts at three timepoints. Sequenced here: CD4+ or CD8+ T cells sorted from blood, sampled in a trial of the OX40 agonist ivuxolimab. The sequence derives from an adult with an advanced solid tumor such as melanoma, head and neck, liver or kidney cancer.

CDR3 sequence reads: CSVEGQNLNYGYTF. DNA for the CDR3: TGCAGCGTTGAGGGACAGAACCTTAACTATGGCTACACCTTC. This chain links TRBV29-1 with TRBJ1-2; 7 positions agree with TRBD1. Trimming removed 3 bases from V and 1 base from J; junction bases left unmatched: 5. Germline assignment: CDR1 SQVTM and CDR2 ANQGSEA. The CDR3 has 14 amino acids.